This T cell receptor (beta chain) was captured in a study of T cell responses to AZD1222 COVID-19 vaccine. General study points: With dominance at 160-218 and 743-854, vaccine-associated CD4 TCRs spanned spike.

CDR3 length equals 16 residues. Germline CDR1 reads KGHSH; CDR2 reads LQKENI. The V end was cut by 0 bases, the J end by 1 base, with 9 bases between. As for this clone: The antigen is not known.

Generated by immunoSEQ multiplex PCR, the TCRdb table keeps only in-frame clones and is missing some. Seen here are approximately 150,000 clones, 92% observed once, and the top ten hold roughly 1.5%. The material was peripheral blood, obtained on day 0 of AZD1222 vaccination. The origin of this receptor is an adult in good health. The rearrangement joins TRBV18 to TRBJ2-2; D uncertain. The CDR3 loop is CASSPPGRVNTGELFF. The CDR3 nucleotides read TGTGCCAGCTCACCACCGGGTAGGGTGAACACCGGGGAGCTGTTTTTT.